The source of this TCR beta chain is a study of blood T cell repertoires in COVID-19 (dated by TCRdb to 2020 to 2021). Study-level background: Samples from collaborators originated in the United States, Italy and Spain and spanned both the acute and convalescent phases of COVID-19. The prospective study material was composed of cDNA or gDNA derived from T cells, B-cell-depleted T cells, or PBMCs. Deeply sampled blood TCRbeta repertoires from subjects exposed to, actively infected with, or recovered from COVID-19 were included in the dataset. The repertoires were made available in a free public database intended to serve as a resource for research on the immune response to SARS-CoV-2. The samples were drawn from two sources: the first 160 participants of the ongoing ImmuneRACE study, and 1,000 to 1,500 subjects contributed by 6 global collaborators. The sample metadata nearly always contained a de-identified subject ID, COVID-19 status, age in years and sex. Where HLA class I and class II types were available, the types were taken from metadata supplied by the sample provider, not from assay-based typing. Results and caveats for the whole study, not just this receptor: How much clinical and demographic metadata was included differed by source and by participant, and the metadata was provided uncurated.

A remark on this clone: Its binding antigen is unknown. Within one base of it there is no much larger clone, and no base qualities were kept.

Looking up the germline V gene (reference sequence) yields CDR1 SEHNR and CDR2 FQNEAQ. The CDR3 covers 14 residues, taking in both the cysteine and the phenylalanine. Only the CDR3 region is kept as DNA, spanning 42 bases read in frame from base 1. V lost 2 bases and J lost 3 bases; the stretch between them is 11 bases long. The immunoSEQ Assay, a bias-controlled multiplex PCR, was used to amplify TCRbeta CDR3 regions from genomic DNA. As for the original processing: Within the assay, amplification of reference gene primers was used to estimate how many nucleated cells each sample contained. To quantify the absolute abundance of each unique TCRbeta CDR3 rearrangement, sequence reads were collapsed and filtered. For each sample, productive Simpson clonality was calculated as the square root of Simpson's diversity index over productive rearrangements. As stored in TCRdb, this immuneACCESS dataset retains in-frame rearrangements with V and J assigned. A fraction of the clones does not appear; measured against another copy, unresolved V genes explain less than half of the discrepancy, and the remainder lacks a known reason. D and trimming were read from the DNA, whereas the V and J calls and clone size are those reported in that table. The sample records fewer than 350,000 clones, 85% of which are singletons. Roughly 2.5% of the sample is taken by the ten largest.

In the prospective study, participants were about 18 to 90 years old, resided in about two dozen geographic areas of the United States, and were enrolled through a virtual design. In the prospective study, cohorts were assigned on the basis of participant-reported clinical history obtained from a screening survey and a study questionnaire. Recovered participants in ImmuneRACE Cohort 3 were defined by two consecutive negative NP/OP PCR tests, clearance by a healthcare professional, or resolution of symptoms. In the prospective study, mobile phlebotomists collected whole blood, serum and a nasopharyngeal or oropharyngeal swab from each participant. Prospective study participants could optionally give additional blood draws and questionnaires over an approximately two-month period. Before DNA extraction, blood samples from the prospective study were shipped at room temperature or frozen.

The material sequenced was PBMCs or T cells enriched from blood (not recorded which). The chain is assembled from TRBV7-9 and TRBJ2-7; a weak D assignment points to TRBD2 (5 bases agree). The sequence derives from a woman in her 50s who had recovered from COVID-19. The nucleotide sequence reads TGTGCCAGCAGCTTACGTGAGAGGGACTACGAGCAGTACTTC. This yields the protein CASSLRERDYEQYF.